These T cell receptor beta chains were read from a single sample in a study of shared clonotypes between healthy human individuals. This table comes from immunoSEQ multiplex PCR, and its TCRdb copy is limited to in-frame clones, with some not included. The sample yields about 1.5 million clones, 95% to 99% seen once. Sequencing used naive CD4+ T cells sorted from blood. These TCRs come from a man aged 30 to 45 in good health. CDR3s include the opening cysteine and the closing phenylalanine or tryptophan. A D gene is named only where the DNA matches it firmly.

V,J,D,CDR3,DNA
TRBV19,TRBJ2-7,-,CASSITGAYEQYF,TGTGCCAGTAGTATAACAGGAGCCTACGAGCAGTACTTC
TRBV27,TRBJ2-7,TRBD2,CASSLELAGVYEQYF,TGTGCCAGCAGTTTGGAACTAGCGGGAGTCTACGAGCAGTACTTC
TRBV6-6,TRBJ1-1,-,CASNLPQGTEAFF,TGTGCCAGCAACCTACCCCAGGGCACTGAAGCTTTCTTT
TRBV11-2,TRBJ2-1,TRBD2,CASSLAPGLATTHEQFF,TGTGCCAGCAGCTTAGCCCCGGGACTAGCGACTACTCATGAGCAGTTCTTC
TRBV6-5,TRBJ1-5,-,CASSYSWTVEWPQHF,TGTGCCAGCAGTTACTCATGGACGGTTGAGTGGCCCCAGCATTTT
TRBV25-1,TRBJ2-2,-,CASSAPGTLSGELFF,TGTGCCAGCAGTGCCCCCGGAACCCTGTCCGGGGAGCTGTTTTTT
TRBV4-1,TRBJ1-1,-,CASSSRQRNTEAFF,TGCGCCAGCAGCTCACGACAGAGGAACACTGAAGCTTTCTTT
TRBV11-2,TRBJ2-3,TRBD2,CASSLGTSGSWSTDTQYF,TGTGCCAGCAGCTTAGGGACTAGCGGGAGTTGGAGCACAGATACGCAGTATTTT
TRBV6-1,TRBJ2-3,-,CASSEQLTRTDTQYF,TGTGCCAGCAGTGAACAACTGACACGCACAGATACGCAGTATTTT
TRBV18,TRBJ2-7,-,CASSPNRGGGEQYF,TGTGCCAGCTCACCGAACAGGGGAGGGGGTGAGCAGTACTTC
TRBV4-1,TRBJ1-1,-,CASSGEPDRAFF,TGCGCCAGCAGCGGGGAGCCGGATCGGGCTTTCTTT
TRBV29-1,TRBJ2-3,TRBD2,CSAPRAGGFPDTQYF,TGCAGCGCCCCCCGGGCGGGAGGGTTCCCAGATACGCAGTATTTT
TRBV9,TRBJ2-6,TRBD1,CASSVEGGQLTGANVLTF,TGTGCCAGCAGCGTAGAAGGGGGACAGCTTACTGGGGCCAACGTCCTGACTTTC
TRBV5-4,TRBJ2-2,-,CASGHLLGENTGELFF,TGTGCCAGCGGCCACCTTCTCGGGGAAAACACCGGGGAGCTGTTTTTT